This T cell receptor (beta chain) was retrieved from a study of response to subunit inactivated influenza vaccine. Whole-study findings and limits: Authors suggested few new T cells are recruited by each seasonal influenza vaccination.

Notes on this clonotype: The antigen remains undetermined.

Using its own MiXCR run on the RT-PCR reads, TCRdb lists one record per CDR3 protein. There are over 300,000 distinct CDR3 sequences in the sample; less than 25% occur only once, and 10% lies in the top ten. This CDR3 contains 16 residues. V was cut by 2 bases and J by 7 bases, with 17 bases left in between. Germline lookup yields CDR1 MDHEN and CDR2 SYDVKM. Sample: PBMCs from blood, taken less than 22 months after vaccination. The receptor was isolated from a man between 50 and 70 years old who received an inactivated influenza vaccine. This chain connects TRBV28 to TRBJ2-2; D assignment may be TRBD1 or TRBD2 (5 bases each). This CDR3 is CASSLGTSKHLGELFF. CDR3 bases: TGTGCCAGCAGTTTAGGGACCTCCAAACACCTCGGGGAGCTGTTTTTT.